The clone carrying this TCR beta chain turned up a few times. Antigen unknown. The source of the sample is a study of CD8 T cells in ankylosing spondylitis. Broader study findings: Blood from ankylosing spondylitis patients appeared to carry a characteristic eight-variant TCR beta motif. It was reported that disease-linked clones were significantly enriched in matched ankylosing spondylitis synovial fluid. Disease-linked clones displayed a CD8+ phenotype and appeared relatively rarely in peripheral blood.

Libraries for TCR beta were made by quantitative 5'-RACE with molecular barcodes. TCRdb processed the 5' RACE reads anew with MiXCR; each CDR3 protein has one entry. Of a few hundred thousand distinct CDR3 sequences in the sample, over 15% are singletons; the top ten hold less than 35%. Germline lookup yields CDR1 SQVTM and CDR2 ANQGSEA. Losses at the gene ends were 0 bases for V and 0 bases for J; bases not matched to a gene: 13. The CDR3 is 20 residues long. Material for sequencing was blood, either unsorted or a sorted T cell fraction (not recorded which). This sequence was found in a male donor with ankylosing spondylitis or in good health (not recorded which). The rearrangement joins TRBV29-1 to TRBJ2-1; 11 positions match TRBD2. The CDR3 loop reads CSVEDQQASGRPSSYNEQFF. DNA for the CDR3: TGCAGCGTTGAAGATCAGCAGGCTAGCGGGAGGCCAAGCTCCTACAATGAGCAGTTCTTC.